The 30 T cell receptor beta chains below come from one sample, sequenced in a study of T cell repertoires in cytomegalovirus infection. TCRdb reanalysed the reads using MiXCR and keeps one entry per CDR3 protein. The sample lists approximately 500,000 distinct CDR3 sequences, approximately 16% occurring once. The sample consisted of CD8+ T cells from PBMCs. These receptors were taken from a human donor in good health (CMV status not recorded). Some clones in this sample may be carry-over from other donors' samples.

In its sample, this clonotype was seen many times. The rearrangement uses TRBV7-9 and TRBJ2-1, with 9 bases identical to TRBD1. V trimming: 5 bases; J trimming: 4 bases; junction bases outside the gene matches: 9. There are 16 residues in the CDR3. CDR1 is SEHNR, CDR2 FQNEAQ, per germline (reference sequence). Here the CDR3 reads CASSPRDRAGYNEQFF. The CDR3 DNA is TGTGCCAGCAGCCCCAGGGACAGGGCGGGTTACAATGAGCAGTTCTTC. The complete variable domain, with remaining parts taken from reference TRBV7-9 and TRBJ2-1, reads DTGVSQNPRHKITKRGQNVTFRCDPISEHNRLYWYRQTLGQGPEFLTYFQNEAQLEKSRLLSDRFSAERPKGSFSTLEIQRTEQGDSAMYLCASSPRDRAGYNEQFFGPGTRLTVL.

A few counts support this clonotype. The genes are TRBV9 and TRBJ2-3, with 7 nucleotides matching TRBD2. Germline lookup yields CDR1 SGDLS and CDR2 YYNGEE. Trimming took 0 bases from V and 1 from J; bases not matched to a gene: 5. The CDR3 sequence is 16 residues long. The CDR3 here is CASSVGGGGRTDTQYF. The CDR3 bases are TGTGCCAGCAGCGTAGGTGGCGGGGGACGCACAGATACGCAGTATTTT.

The rearrangement uses TRBV6-4 and TRBJ2-2; perhaps TRBD1 as D (5 bases). The CDR3 runs 14 residues. CDR1 and CDR2 (germline): MRHNA, SNTAGT. With 2 bases removed from V and 4 bases from J, the gap between germline ends came to 8 bases. Written as DNA, the CDR3 is TGTGCCAGCAGTGACAGGGGCAGCACCGGGGAGCTGTTTTTT. It translates to CASSDRGSTGELFF.

This chain joins TRBV5-1 and TRBJ2-7; 7 bases are a match to TRBD2. Trimming cost V 0 bases and J 1 base; bases outside gene matches: 13. CDR1 and CDR2 (germline): SGHRS, YFSETQ. The CDR3 contains 18 residues. The CDR3 is CASSLVLGGGGGSYEQYF. The CDR3 DNA is TGCGCCAGCAGCTTGGTCTTAGGCGGGGGAGGCGGTTCCTACGAGCAGTACTTC.

CDR3: CASSEWDRGTDTQYF. The CDR3 DNA sequence: TGTGCCAGCAGTGAATGGGACAGGGGCACAGATACGCAGTATTTT. V usage is TRBV2 and J usage is TRBJ2-3; 9 bases match TRBD1. V shed 2 bases, J shed 1 base, and the junction held 1 base outside the gene matches. Per germline, CDR1 SNHLY and CDR2 FYNNEI. This CDR3 contains 15 residues.

The CDR3 DNA reads TGTGCCAGTAGTATCCCCTGGGGTACCCATCAGCCCCAGCATTTT. Its translation: CASSIPWGTHQPQHF. This sequence joins TRBV19 and TRBJ1-5, with unresolved D. There are 15 residues in the CDR3. Deletions cut 3 bases from V and 5 bases from J, with 14 bases between. From germline, CDR1 is LNHDA and CDR2 SQIVND (reference sequence).

This clonotype was seen at least ten times. The J gene is TRBJ1-3, the V gene TRBV28; no definite D call. Germline V CDR1 and CDR2: MDHEN, SYDVKM. The V gene lost 1 base and the J gene lost 4 bases, with 8 bases spanning the gap. The CDR3 totals 14 residues. The CDR3 sequence is CASSLLESGNTIYF. Here the CDR3 DNA reads TGTGCCAGCAGTTTATTGGAATCCGGAAACACCATATATTTT.

There are many counts of this clonotype. The genes are TRBV11-2 and TRBJ1-1; 7 bases map to TRBD1. The trim removed 4 bases at V and 6 bases at J, leaving 5 bases unmatched. From germline, CDR1 is SGHAT and CDR2 FQNNGV. The CDR3 loop spans 13 amino acids. The CDR3 DNA sequence: TGTGCCAGCAGCTACACAGGGGACCCTGAAGCTTTCTTT. Translated, it gives CASSYTGDPEAFF.

The V call is TRBV20-1, the J call TRBJ2-7; TRBD1 matches at 8 bases. The CDR3 contains 17 residues. The germline V gene has CDR1 DFQATT and CDR2 SNEGSKA (reference sequence). Unmatched junction bases numbered 20, after V lost 7 bases and J lost 3 bases. The CDR3 sequence is CSELGDRPASPYYEQYF. CDR3 bases: TGCAGTGAATTAGGGGACAGGCCGGCTTCCCCGTACTACGAGCAGTACTTC.

This clonotype was picked up many times. The chain uses TRBV10-3 and TRBJ2-3; D is possibly TRBD1 (5 bases). V lost 0 bases, J lost 1 base, and 20 bases lay in between. This CDR3 is 19 amino acids long. Germline CDR1 is ENHRY and CDR2 is SYGVKD. CDR3 protein: CAISESGILGTGGTDTQYF. The DNA of the CDR3 is TGTGCCATCAGTGAGTCTGGAATTCTCGGTACAGGTGGCACAGATACGCAGTATTTT.

The chain carries TRBV5-5 and TRBJ1-5; D not certain. From germline, CDR1 is SGHKS and CDR2 YYEKEE (reference sequence). V dropped 4 bases and J dropped 0 bases, with 8 bases sitting between them. This CDR3 is built from 14 residues. The CDR3 is CASSQVLSNQPQHF. DNA for the CDR3: TGTGCCAGCAGCCAAGTACTTAGCAATCAGCCCCAGCATTTT.

To note about this clonotype: At one boundary the junction diverges from the germline segment, which might be a read error. The V gene is TRBV7-6, the J gene TRBJ2-2; 8 bases map to TRBD2. The CDR3 length is 13 residues. The germline CDR1 and CDR2 sequences are SGHVS and FNYEAQ. The CDR3 protein is CDSSPMSGGEIFF. Written as DNA, the CDR3 is TGTGACAGCAGCCCAATGTCGGGGGGGGAGATTTTTTTT.

At least ten counts were recorded for this clonotype. This chain links TRBV15 with TRBJ2-1, with TRBD2 matching over 10 bases. The CDR3 runs to 18 residues. Losses at the gene ends were 4 bases for V and 3 bases for J; bases not matched to a gene: 12. Germline V gene sequence: CDR1 LNHNV, CDR2 YYDKDF (reference sequence). CDR3: CATSIRSRTSGVYNEQFF. DNA for the CDR3: TGTGCCACCAGCATCCGCTCTCGCACTAGCGGGGTCTACAATGAGCAGTTCTTC. The whole variable domain, remainder taken from reference TRBV15 and TRBJ2-1, is DAMVIQNPRYQVTQFGKPVTLSCSQTLNHNVMYWYQQKSSQAPKLLFHYYDKDFNNEADTPDNFQSRRPNTSFCFLDIRSPGLGDTAMYLCATSIRSRTSGVYNEQFFGPGTRLTVL.

This clonotype came up a few times. The V call is TRBV20-1, the J call TRBJ2-7, with TRBD2 matching over 7 bases. Looked up from germline, CDR1 is DFQATT and CDR2 is SNEGSKA (reference sequence). J gave up 2 bases and V 6 bases, and 7 bases lay outside the gene matches. This CDR3 is 13 amino acids long. The DNA for the CDR3 is TGCAGTGCAGATACTAGCGAAGCCTACGAGCAGTACTTC. Translated, it gives CSADTSEAYEQYF.

This clonotype was recorded a few times. The V call is TRBV2, the J call TRBJ1-5; TRBD1 might be the D (6 bases). V dropped 7 bases and J dropped 0 bases, with 19 bases sitting between them. Germline V CDR1 and CDR2: SNHLY, FYNNEI. This CDR3 is 17 amino acids long. Here the CDR3 reads CASNLRGGAYSNQPQHF. CDR3 DNA: TGTGCCAGCAATCTGAGGGGGGGCGCCTATAGCAATCAGCCCCAGCATTTT.

This clonotype has a count of ten or more. The rearrangement links TRBV6-1 to TRBJ1-1; D is perhaps TRBD1 (6 bases). V was trimmed by 7 bases and J by 5 bases, leaving 23 bases between them. This CDR3 region has 16 residues. The germline gives CDR1 MNHNS, CDR2 SASEGT. This CDR3 reads CASTIGPGGARTEAFF. Here the CDR3 DNA reads TGTGCCAGCACTATAGGACCCGGGGGCGCGCGGACTGAAGCTTTCTTT.

This clonotype was observed many times. The V call is TRBV2, the J call TRBJ2-7; D not resolved. CDR3 length: 11 amino acids. Germline V gene lookup returns CDR1 SNHLY and CDR2 FYNNEI. Between the trimmed V and J ends, which lost 5 bases and 2 bases, there was a span of 4 bases. Here the CDR3 DNA reads TGTGCCAGCAGTCGTCCCTACGAGCAGTACTTC. Its protein is CASSRPYEQYF.

This clonotype was seen many times. A read error may account for a junction end that differs from germline. The gene calls are TRBV5-1 and TRBJ2-2; D is unclear. Looked up from germline, CDR1 is SGHRS and CDR2 is YFSETQ. This CDR3 spans 11 amino acids. The CDR3 coding sequence is TGTGCCAGCAGCTTAGCCGGGGAGCTGTTTTTT. The encoded protein is CASSLAGELFF.

With respect to this clonotype: The junction and the germline gene differ at one end; a read error may be behind it. The rearrangement uses TRBV7-6 and TRBJ2-1; TRBD2 might be the D (6 bases). The CDR3 runs 15 residues. Germline assignment: CDR1 SGHVS and CDR2 FNYEAQ. The CDR3 nucleotides read TGTGCCCGCAGCTTAGGGCCGGGAGTTAACAATGAGCAGTTCTTC. Translation gives CARSLGPGVNNEQFF.

This clonotype was counted many times. The chain couples TRBV14 to TRBJ2-1, with 14 bases fitting TRBD2. Germline V CDR1 and CDR2: SGHDN, FVKESK. This CDR3 has 16 amino acids. V lost 6 bases to trimming and J lost 8 bases; unmatched junction nucleotides: 9. In nucleotides, the CDR3 is TGTGCCAGCAGTCTTGCACCGGGACTAGCGGGAGATGAGCAGTTCTTC. Translated, it gives CASSLAPGLAGDEQFF.

Of note for this clonotype: Sequence at one end of the junction differs from germline and may be a read error. The chain recombines TRBV5-1 with TRBJ2-3; either TRBD1 or TRBD2 may supply D (5 bases each). The germline V gene has CDR1 SGHRS and CDR2 YFSETQ. The CDR3 spans 17 residues. The CDR3 is CACSLDFTGGSTDTQYF. The DNA of the CDR3 is TGCGCCTGCAGCTTGGATTTCACAGGAGGTTCGACAGATACGCAGTATTTT.

As concerns this clonotype: Since a much larger clone is just one base distant, this may be a read error. In this CDR3 the conserved last residue, phenylalanine or tryptophan, is missing, so a read error is likely. The V and J genes are TRBV27 and TRBJ1-2; TRBD1 aligns across 10 bases. With 8 bases clipped from V and 8 bases from J, the junction kept 2 bases outside the gene matches. CDR3 length: 11 residues. The germline V gene has CDR1 MNHEY and CDR2 SMNVEV (reference sequence). The DNA for the CDR3 is TGTGCCAGCGGACAGGGGGTAGGCTACACCTTA. The encoded protein is CASGQGVGYTL.

This clonotype was detected ten times or more. The chain employs TRBV7-2 and TRBJ1-1; D uncertain. The CDR3 is made up of 14 amino acids. Germline lookup yields CDR1 SGHTA and CDR2 FQGNSA. V was trimmed by 5 bases and J by 1 base, leaving 11 bases between them. CDR3 DNA sequence: TGTGCCAGCAGCCACGCACAGAAGAACACTGAAGCTTTCTTT. Translation gives CASSHAQKNTEAFF.

This rearrangement joins TRBV18 to TRBJ2-2, with TRBD2 identical over 7 bases. The CDR3 totals 17 residues. Germline trimming cut 4 bases from V and 0 bases from J; bases unmatched to any gene: 8. Per germline, CDR1 KGHSH and CDR2 LQKENI. The CDR3, as DNA: TGTGCCAGCTCACTGCGGGGACTACAATCGAACACCGGGGAGCTGTTTTTT. Encoded protein: CASSLRGLQSNTGELFF.

At least ten counts were recorded for this clonotype. This chain links TRBV7-6 with TRBJ2-1, with 14 nucleotides matching TRBD2. The CDR3 length is 15 residues. Germline V gives CDR1 SGHVS, CDR2 FNYEAQ. V was pared by 4 bases and J by 10 bases, with 6 bases of the junction left unmatched. CDR3 nucleotides: TGTGCCAGCAGCTGGACTAGCGGGGGGCCGGGCGAGCAGTTCTTC. Translated: CASSWTSGGPGEQFF.

This clonotype was detected many times. J is TRBJ2-7 and V is TRBV7-8, with D tentatively TRBD1 or TRBD2 (5 bases each). V shed 7 bases and J shed 3 bases, with 13 bases lying between them. This CDR3 spans 13 amino acids. CDR1 is SGHVS and CDR2 is FQNEAQ in the germline V gene. CDR3 region: CASTLMGDYEQYF. The CDR3 nucleotides are TGTGCCAGCACGCTAATGGGGGACTACGAGCAGTACTTC. Looking up the rest from reference TRBV7-8 and TRBJ2-7 gives the full variable domain: GAGVSQSPRYKVAKRGQDVALRCDPISGHVSLFWYQQALGQGPEFLTYFQNEAQLDKSGLPSDRFFAERPEGSVSTLKIQRTQQEDSAVYLCASTLMGDYEQYFGPGTRLTVT.

This chain connects TRBV27 to TRBJ2-1, with TRBD2 matching over 16 bases. The germline gives CDR1 MNHEY, CDR2 SMNVEV (reference sequence). There are 15 residues in the CDR3. V lost 6 bases, J lost 9 bases, and 5 bases stayed unmatched. The CDR3 DNA sequence: TGTGCCAGCAGCCCGGGGACTAGCGGGAGGGGTGAGCAGTTCTTC. Translated: CASSPGTSGRGEQFF.

In this sample, this clonotype turned up many times. The chain carries TRBV7-9 and TRBJ1-1; unclear D gene. The CDR3 extends over 13 amino acids. Deletions cut 2 bases from V and 4 bases from J, with 8 bases between. Germline-derived CDR1 and CDR2 are SEHNR and FQNEAQ (reference sequence). The CDR3 region has the DNA TGTGCCAGCAGCTTAAGCTGGGGCACTGAAGCTTTCTTT. Translated, it gives CASSLSWGTEAFF.

The sample holds a few counts of this clonotype. V gene TRBV7-3 combines with J gene TRBJ2-3; D gene ambiguous. With 3 bases removed from V and 1 base from J, the gap between germline ends came to 8 bases. The germline CDR1 and CDR2 sequences are SGHTA and FQGTGA. There are 14 residues in the CDR3. The CDR3 loop is CASSLEPRTDTQYF. The CDR3 DNA reads as TGTGCCAGCAGCTTGGAACCCCGCACAGATACGCAGTATTTT.

The gene calls are TRBV5-8 and TRBJ1-2, with D possibly TRBD1 on 6 matching bases. The CDR3 covers 15 residues. The V end lost 1 base, the J end lost 7 bases, and 17 bases lay between the germline ends. Germline V gives CDR1 SGHTS, CDR2 YDEGEE. CDR3 in amino acids: CASSLRGQGRIGYTF. The CDR3 DNA reads as TGTGCCAGCAGCTTGAGGGGCCAGGGGAGGATTGGCTACACCTTC. Full variable domain (remainder filled in from reference TRBV5-8 and TRBJ1-2): EAGVTQSPTHLIKTRGQQATLRCSPISGHTSVYWYQQALGLGLQFLLWYDEGEERNRGNFPPRFSGRQFPNYSSELNVNALELEDSALYLCASSLRGQGRIGYTFGSGTRLTVV.